The entry below describes one T cell receptor beta chain. As yet, its antigen is unknown. This sample was taken from a study of PD-L1 blockade in urothelial cancer. Across the whole study: Blood was subjected to analysis at 3 weeks (second dose) and 6 weeks following treatment start.

The study, taken as a whole, reports: Lower than median blood TCR clonality before treatment predicted better survival.

TCRdb's table, derived via immunoSEQ multiplex PCR, lists solely in-frame clones and lacks some. The table includes 35,000 to 45,000 clones, roughly 90% detected once. This receptor was taken from a man in his 70s with urothelial cancer. This specimen consisted of PBMCs, obtained around atezolizumab (anti-PD-L1) treatment.

CDR3 in DNA: TGTGCCAGCAGTTCGGACAGTGCCCGTGGCTACACCTTC. Translation: CASSSDSARGYTF. The chain is built from TRBV28 and TRBJ1-2; maybe TRBD1 (6 bases). Germline-derived CDR1 and CDR2 are MDHEN and SYDVKM. V was cut by 4 bases and J by 7 bases, with 13 bases left in between. This CDR3 contains 13 residues.